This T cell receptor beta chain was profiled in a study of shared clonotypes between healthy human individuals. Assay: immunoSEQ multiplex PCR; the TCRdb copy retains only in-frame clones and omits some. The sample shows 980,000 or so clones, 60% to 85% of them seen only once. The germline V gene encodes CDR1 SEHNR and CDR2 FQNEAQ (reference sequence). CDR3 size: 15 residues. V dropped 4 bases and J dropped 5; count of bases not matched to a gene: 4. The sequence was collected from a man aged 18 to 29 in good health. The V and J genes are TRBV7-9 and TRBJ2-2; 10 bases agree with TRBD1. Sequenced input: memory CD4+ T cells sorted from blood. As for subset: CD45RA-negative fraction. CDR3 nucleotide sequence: TGTGCCAGCAGCTGGAGGACAGGGGGGACCGGGGAGCTGTTTTTT. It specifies CASSWRTGGTGELFF.